This T cell receptor beta chain emerged from a study of blood T cell repertoires in COVID-19. Clones were sequenced by immunoSEQ multiplex PCR, and TCRdb holds only the in-frame ones, with some missing. The table includes 390,000 or so clones, 75% to 90% detected once. The CDR3 is 12 amino acids. V gave up 1 base and J gave up 8 bases, with 8 bases separating them. This clone was counted only a few times. Sequencing was performed on PBMCs or T cells enriched from blood (not recorded which). The chain recombines TRBV12-3 or TRBV12-4 with TRBJ1-1; D is unclear. This clonotype was obtained from a man aged 18 to 30 who had recovered from COVID-19. In DNA form, the CDR3 reads TGTGCCAGCAGTTTAGTGGGAGACGAAGCTTTCTTT. This translates into CASSLVGDEAFF.